This T cell receptor (beta chain) was recovered during a study of blood T cell repertoires in COVID-19. For the study at large: PBMCs, B-cell-depleted T cells, or T cells provided the cDNA or gDNA that made up the material.

Germline V CDR1 and CDR2: SQVTM, ANQGSEA. This CDR3 has 14 residues. V dropped 3 bases and J dropped 8; count of bases not matched to a gene: 8. The age range of participants was about 18 to 95 years, with residence in about two dozen US areas. All recovered Cohort 3 donors got two negative PCRs, got clearance, or saw symptom resolution. Using immunoSEQ multiplex PCR, the repertoire was profiled, and TCRdb retains in-frame clones only, with some absent. The sample contains some 400,000 clones, more than 70% of which appear only once. The J gene is TRBJ2-1, the V gene TRBV29-1, with 9 bases aligning to TRBD2. The receptor's source is a man aged 25 to 45 who had recovered from COVID-19. Sequenced material: PBMCs or T cells enriched from blood (not recorded which). The CDR3 is CSVDLRPSGDEQFF. The CDR3 DNA follows: TGCAGCGTTGATCTTAGGCCTAGCGGGGATGAGCAGTTCTTC.